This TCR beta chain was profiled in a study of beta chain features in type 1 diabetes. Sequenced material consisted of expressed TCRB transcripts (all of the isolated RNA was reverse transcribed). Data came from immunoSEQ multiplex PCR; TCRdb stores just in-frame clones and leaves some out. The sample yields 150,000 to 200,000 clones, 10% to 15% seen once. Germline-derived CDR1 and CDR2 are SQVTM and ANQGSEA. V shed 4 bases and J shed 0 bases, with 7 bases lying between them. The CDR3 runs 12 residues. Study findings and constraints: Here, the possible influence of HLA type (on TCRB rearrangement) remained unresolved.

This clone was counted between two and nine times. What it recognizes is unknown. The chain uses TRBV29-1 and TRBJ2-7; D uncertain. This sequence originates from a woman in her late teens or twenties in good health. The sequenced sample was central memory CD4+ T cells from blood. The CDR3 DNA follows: TGCAGCGTTGTACAGACCTCCTACGAGCAGTACTTC. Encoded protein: CSVVQTSYEQYF.